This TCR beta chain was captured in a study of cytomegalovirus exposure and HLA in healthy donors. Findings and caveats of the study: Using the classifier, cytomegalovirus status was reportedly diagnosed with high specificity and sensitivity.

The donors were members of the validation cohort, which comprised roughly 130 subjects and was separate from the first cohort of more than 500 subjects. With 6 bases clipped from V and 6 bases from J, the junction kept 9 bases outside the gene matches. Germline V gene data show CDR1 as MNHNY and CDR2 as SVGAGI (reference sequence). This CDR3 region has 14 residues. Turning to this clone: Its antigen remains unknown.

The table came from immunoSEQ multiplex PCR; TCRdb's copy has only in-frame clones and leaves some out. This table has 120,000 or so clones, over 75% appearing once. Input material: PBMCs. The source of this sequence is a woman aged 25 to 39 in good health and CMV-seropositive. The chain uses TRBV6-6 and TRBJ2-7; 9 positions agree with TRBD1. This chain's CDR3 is CASRKTGGGGEQYF. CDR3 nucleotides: TGTGCCAGCAGAAAGACAGGGGGAGGTGGCGAGCAGTACTTC.